This T cell receptor (beta chain) was observed in a study of a mutant IDH1 vaccine in newly diagnosed glioma. Study information: Following radiotherapy alone, or alongside temozolomide cycles, vaccination was started after an interval of 4-6 weeks. Treated patients, approximately 62% male and roughly 40% female, averaged about 42 years of age.

CDR3 length equals 15 residues. V gave up 1 base and J gave up 8 bases; unmatched junction bases: 8. The V gene's germline CDR1 is LNHDA and CDR2 SQIVND (reference sequence). As to this clone: Its antigen is not identified.

Using immunoSEQ multiplex PCR, the repertoire was profiled, and TCRdb retains in-frame clones only, with some absent. Of around 84,000 clones in the sample, 81% were seen once. Time point denoted: week 47, end of study. Each dose delivered 300 ug of mutant IDH1 20-mer peptide subcutaneously with imiquimod. This TCR was sampled from a man in his forties or fifties with glioma. The V gene is TRBV19, the J gene TRBJ2-1, with TRBD2 matching 7 bases. The specimen comprised PBMCs, sampled from a glioma patient whose treatment included an IDH1 peptide vaccine. The CDR3 coding sequence is TGTGCCAGTAGTATAGGTCGGACTAGTGGCCATGAGCAGTTCTTC. This sequence encodes CASSIGRTSGHEQFF.